This T cell receptor beta chain was retrieved from a study of blood T cell repertoires in COVID-19. Per the authors' pipeline: Cell counts per sample came from amplifying reference gene primers. Sequenced by immunoSEQ multiplex PCR; TCRdb stores in-frame clones only, minus some. That table is the source of V, J and clone size, and D and trimming were worked out from the DNA. Of 200,000 to 250,000 clones in the sample, around 90% were seen once. The clonotype originates from a man aged 55 to 70 who had recovered from COVID-19. What was sequenced was peripheral blood.

DNA for the CDR3: TGTGCCAGCAGGTACCGAGGGGGTCGAGGGGAGACCCAGTACTTC. It codes for CASRYRGGRGETQYF. The chain combines TRBV2 with TRBJ2-5; possible D gene TRBD1, 6 bases. In germline, CDR1 is SNHLY, CDR2 FYNNEI. The V end lost 6 bases, the J end lost 5 bases, and 19 bases lay between the germline ends. There are 15 residues in the CDR3. Filled out from reference TRBV2 and TRBJ2-5, the complete variable domain reads EPEVTQTPSHQVTQMGQEVILRCVPISNHLYFYWYRQILGQKVEFLVSFYNNEISEKSEIFDDQFSVERPDGSNFTLKIRSTKLEDSAMYFCASRYRGGRGETQYFGPGTRLLVL.